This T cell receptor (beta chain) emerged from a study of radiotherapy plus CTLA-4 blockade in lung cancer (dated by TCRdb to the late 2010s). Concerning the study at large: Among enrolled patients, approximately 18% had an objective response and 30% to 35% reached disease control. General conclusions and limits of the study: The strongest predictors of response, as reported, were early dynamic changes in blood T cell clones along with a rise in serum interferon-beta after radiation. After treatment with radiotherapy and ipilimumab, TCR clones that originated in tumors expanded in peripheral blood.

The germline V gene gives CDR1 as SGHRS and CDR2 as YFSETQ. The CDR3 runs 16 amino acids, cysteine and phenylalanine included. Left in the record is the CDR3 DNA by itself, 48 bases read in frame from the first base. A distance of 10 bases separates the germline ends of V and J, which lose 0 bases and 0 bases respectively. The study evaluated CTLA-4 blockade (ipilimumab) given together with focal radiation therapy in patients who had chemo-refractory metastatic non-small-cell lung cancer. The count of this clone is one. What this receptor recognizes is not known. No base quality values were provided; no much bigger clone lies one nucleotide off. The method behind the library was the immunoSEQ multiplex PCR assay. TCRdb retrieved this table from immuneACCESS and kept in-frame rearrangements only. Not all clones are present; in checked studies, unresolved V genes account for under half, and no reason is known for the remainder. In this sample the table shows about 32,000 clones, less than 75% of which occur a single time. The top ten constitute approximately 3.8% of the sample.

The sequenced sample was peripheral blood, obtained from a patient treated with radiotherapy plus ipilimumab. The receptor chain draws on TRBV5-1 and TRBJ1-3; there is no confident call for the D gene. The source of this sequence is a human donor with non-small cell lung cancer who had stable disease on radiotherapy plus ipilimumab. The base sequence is TGCGCCAGCAGCTTGGTTCCGCTAACCTCTGGAAACACCATATATTTT. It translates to CASSLVPLTSGNTIYF.